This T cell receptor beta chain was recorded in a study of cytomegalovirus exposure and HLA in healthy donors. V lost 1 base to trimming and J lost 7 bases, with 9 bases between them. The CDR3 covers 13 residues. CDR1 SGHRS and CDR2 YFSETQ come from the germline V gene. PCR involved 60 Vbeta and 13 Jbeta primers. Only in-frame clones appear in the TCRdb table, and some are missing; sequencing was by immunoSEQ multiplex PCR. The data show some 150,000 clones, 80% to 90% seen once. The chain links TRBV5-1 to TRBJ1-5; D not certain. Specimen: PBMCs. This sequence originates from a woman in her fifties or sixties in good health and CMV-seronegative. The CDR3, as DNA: TGCGCCAGCAGCTTGTGGGCGGGCCAGCCCCAGCATTTT. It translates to CASSLWAGQPQHF.